This T cell receptor (beta chain) appears in the sequencing data of a study of neurological immune-mediated disorders. V trimming: 0 bases; J trimming: 3 bases; junction bases outside the gene matches: 4. This CDR3 comprises 15 residues. Germline assignment: CDR1 SGHRS and CDR2 YFSETQ. A single run covered 15-18 subjects with over 160 million TCR-beta sequences. TCRdb itself ran the 5' RACE reads through MiXCR, one entry per CDR3 protein. The data contain tens of thousands of distinct CDR3 sequences, roughly 3.2% of them seen just once; the ten biggest clones take up around 3.1%. This clonotype appeared many times.

The sample consisted of PBMCs. This TCR was sampled from a woman aged 45-60 years with multiple sclerosis. The rearrangement joins TRBV5-1 to TRBJ2-7, with 9 bases identical to TRBD1. DNA of the CDR3: TGCGCCAGCAGCTTGGATGGACAGGGGTTCTACGAGCAGTACTTC. This sequence encodes CASSLDGQGFYEQYF. Variable domain in full (rest from reference TRBV5-1 and TRBJ2-7): KAGVTQTPRYLIKTRGQQVTLSCSPISGHRSVSWYQQTPGQGLQFLFEYFSETQRNKGNFPGRFSGRQFSNSRSEMNVSTLELGDSALYLCASSLDGQGFYEQYFGPGTRLTVT.